Each of the 32 T cell receptor beta chains below was sequenced from the same sample in a study of T cells after somatic rescue of genetic block. Data came from immunoSEQ multiplex PCR; TCRdb stores just in-frame clones and leaves some out. This sample has roughly 120,000 clones; approximately 90% occur once, and the top ten carry roughly 1.5%. Sequenced: peripheral blood mononuclear cells (PBMCs). The receptors shown here come from a woman younger than 35.

The chain carries TRBV30 and TRBJ1-1, with a tentative D call TRBD1 (5 bases). CDR3 length: 16 residues. Trimming pared 1 base from V and 0 bases from J, leaving 15 bases between. The germline V gene has CDR1 GTSNPN and CDR2 SVGIG (reference sequence). CDR3 DNA: TGTGCCTGGAGTGGGGCTTGGGGGGGAATGAACACTGAAGCTTTCTTT. Translated: CAWSGAWGGMNTEAFF. Full variable domain (remainder filled in from reference TRBV30 and TRBJ1-1): SQTIHQWPATLVQPVGSPLSLECTVEGTSNPNLYWYRQAAGRGLQLLFYSVGIGQISSEVPQNLSASRPQDRQFILSSKKLLLSDSGFYLCAWSGAWGGMNTEAFFGQGTRLTVV.

The chain couples TRBV19 to TRBJ1-1; TRBD1 matches 8 bases. V trimming: 6 bases; J trimming: 4 bases; junction bases outside the gene matches: 4. Per the germline V gene, CDR1 is LNHDA and CDR2 is SQIVND (reference sequence). This CDR3 comprises 13 residues. The CDR3 DNA follows: TGTGCCAGTAGAATACAGGGGGGCACTGAAGCTTTCTTT. This encodes CASRIQGGTEAFF.

This rearrangement joins TRBV6-5 to TRBJ1-5; D is undetermined. Trimming removed 4 bases from V and 6 bases from J, with 16 bases in between. Looked up from germline, CDR1 is MNHEY and CDR2 is SVGAGI. The CDR3 extends over 15 amino acids. The CDR3 nucleotides are TGTGCCAGCAGTTCGATGTCGAGGGTGCCTCAGCCCCAGCATTTT. This encodes CASSSMSRVPQPQHF.

CDR3 residues: CASSLPPQTSTDTQYF. CDR3 coding DNA: TGTGCCAGCTCCCTCCCCCCGCAGACCAGCACAGATACGCAGTATTTT. V usage is TRBV18 and J usage is TRBJ2-3; D remains unclear. The CDR3 runs 16 residues. The V end lost 6 bases, the J end lost 0 bases, and 16 bases lay between the germline ends. CDR1 is KGHSH, CDR2 LQKENI, per germline.

The genes are TRBV9 and TRBJ2-1; the D is unclear. Germline V CDR1 and CDR2: SGDLS, YYNGEE. CDR3 length: 12 residues. Between the trimmed V and J ends, which lost 0 bases and 7 bases, there was a span of 5 bases. The CDR3 is CASSVEWNEQFF. The CDR3 coding sequence is TGTGCCAGCAGCGTAGAATGGAATGAGCAGTTCTTC.

V gene TRBV29-1 combines with J gene TRBJ1-1; a possible D gene is TRBD1 (6 bases). V lost 7 bases to trimming and J lost 8 bases, with 20 bases between them. The CDR3 covers 13 residues. Germline values: CDR1 SQVTM, CDR2 ANQGSEA. The CDR3 region has the DNA TGCAGCGCATACAGGGACTCACCCGGCGAAGCTTTCTTT. It translates to CSAYRDSPGEAFF. Full variable domain (remainder filled in from reference TRBV29-1 and TRBJ1-1): SAVISQKPSRDICQRGTSLTIQCQVDSQVTMMFWYRQQPGQSLTLIATANQGSEATYESGFVIDKFPISRPNLTFSTLTVSNMSPEDSSIYLCSAYRDSPGEAFFGQGTRLTVV.

This sequence joins TRBV4-1 and TRBJ1-2; tentatively, D is TRBD1 (6 bases). CDR1 is MGHRA, CDR2 YSYEKL, per germline. This CDR3 has 15 amino acids. The ends were cut back, 4 bases at V and 2 bases at J, with 14 bases in the middle. Written as DNA, the CDR3 is TGCGCCAGCAGCCCTCTTACAGGGAACAACTATGGCTACACCTTC. Protein sequence: CASSPLTGNNYGYTF.

This chain connects TRBV4-2 to TRBJ2-7; 7 bases match TRBD1. The CDR3 length is 14 residues. Losses at the gene ends were 2 bases for V and 0 bases for J; bases not matched to a gene: 1. In germline, CDR1 is LGHNA, CDR2 YNFKEQ. The CDR3 nucleotides read TGTGCCAGCAGCCAACGGGACAGCTCCTACGAGCAGTACTTC. It is translated as CASSQRDSSYEQYF.

The chain joins TRBV6-6 to TRBJ1-6; 8 positions match TRBD1. Trimming cost V 5 bases and J 9 bases; bases outside gene matches: 6. CDR3 length: 14 amino acids. Germline loops: CDR1 MNHNY, CDR2 SVGAGI (reference sequence). The CDR3 spells CASSVGQGSSPLHF. The CDR3 bases are TGTGCCAGCAGTGTAGGACAGGGTAGTTCACCCCTCCACTTT.

This clone came up once. Other DNA sequences within the sample encode an identical CDR3. The chain has TRBV30 and TRBJ1-4; the D gene is possibly TRBD1 (6 bases). The CDR3 extends over 13 amino acids. Germline V gene data show CDR1 as GTSNPN and CDR2 as SVGIG (reference sequence). V dropped 3 bases and J dropped 8 bases, with 13 bases sitting between them. CDR3 loop: CAWRWGAGEKLFF. The CDR3 coding sequence is TGTGCCTGGAGATGGGGGGCAGGGGAAAAACTGTTTTTT.

The chain has TRBV29-1 and TRBJ1-2; D unresolved. Germline V gene data show CDR1 as SQVTM and CDR2 as ANQGSEA. The CDR3 runs 12 residues. Trimming stripped 1 base from V and 5 bases from J, with 8 bases between. CDR3 bases: TGCAGCGTTGAAGCGGAGAATTATGGCTACACCTTC. Translating gives CSVEAENYGYTF.

This CDR3 is CASSLLQGTFNEQFF. The CDR3 DNA reads as TGTGCCAGCAGCTTACTCCAGGGAACGTTCAATGAGCAGTTCTTC. This rearrangement joins TRBV7-3 to TRBJ2-1; D might be TRBD1 (5 bases). The CDR3 spans 15 residues. CDR1 and CDR2 from the germline V gene are SGHTA and FQGTGA. Trimming pared 2 bases from V and 6 bases from J, leaving 14 bases between. The entire variable domain, with the rest obtained from reference TRBV7-3 and TRBJ2-1, is as follows: GAGVSQTPSNKVTEKGKYVELRCDPISGHTALYWYRQSLGQGPEFLIYFQGTGAADDSGLPNDRFFAVRPEGSVSTLKIQRTERGDSAVYLCASSLLQGTFNEQFFGPGTRLTVL.

The chain combines TRBV25-1 with TRBJ1-5, with D possibly matching TRBD1 (5 bases). This CDR3 spans 15 amino acids. CDR1 MGHDK and CDR2 SYGVNS come from the germline V gene. V dropped 4 bases and J dropped 2 bases, with 12 bases sitting between them. The CDR3 sequence: CASSGIGEGNQPQHF. In DNA, the CDR3 is TGTGCCAGCAGTGGAATAGGGGAGGGCAATCAGCCCCAGCATTTT.

This chain uses TRBV9 with TRBJ1-1, with D perhaps TRBD1 (5 bases). The CDR3 covers 15 residues. The V and J ends lost 7 bases and 5 bases respectively, with 21 bases between them. The germline gives CDR1 SGDLS, CDR2 YYNGEE. CDR3 in amino acids: CASHPSRDPGTEAFF. CDR3 bases: TGTGCCAGCCACCCAAGTAGGGACCCGGGAACTGAAGCTTTCTTT.

The V and J genes are TRBV18 and TRBJ1-2; D possibly corresponds to TRBD1 (6 bases). Trimming removed 3 bases from V and 2 bases from J, with 16 bases in between. The germline CDR1 and CDR2 sequences are KGHSH and LQKENI. The CDR3 is 16 amino acids. CDR3 protein: CASSPKEGHLNYGYTF. CDR3 coding DNA: TGTGCCAGCTCACCGAAAGAGGGACACCTAAACTATGGCTACACCTTC.

The CDR3 nucleotides read TGTGCCAGCAGTTTGACAGGGAATCAGCCCCAGCATTTT. Translation: CASSLTGNQPQHF. The J gene is TRBJ1-5, the V gene TRBV6-6; 7 positions agree with TRBD1. The CDR3 loop spans 13 amino acids. Germline trimming cut 4 bases from V and 4 bases from J; bases unmatched to any gene: 1. Germline CDR1 MNHNY, CDR2 SVGAGI (reference sequence).

In its sample, this clone was seen once. V is TRBV6-1 and J is TRBJ2-7; 11 bases align to TRBD1. Germline assignment: CDR1 MNHNS and CDR2 SASEGT. This CDR3 has 12 residues. Germline trimming cut 5 bases from V and 9 bases from J; bases unmatched to any gene: 3. The CDR3 sequence: CASSLGQGAQYF. CDR3 sequence (DNA): TGTGCCAGCAGTCTTGGACAGGGGGCGCAGTACTTC.

This clone was seen once. The chain uses TRBV7-2 and TRBJ2-2; 10 bases align to TRBD2. V shed 3 bases and J 5 bases; nucleotides not matched to a gene: 6. This CDR3 has 16 residues. Germline CDR1 reads SGHTA; CDR2 reads FQGNSA. CDR3 in amino acids: CASSFRTSGETGELFF. CDR3 nucleotides: TGTGCCAGCAGCTTCCGGACTAGCGGAGAGACCGGGGAGCTGTTTTTT.

This chain links TRBV19 with TRBJ1-5; possible D gene TRBD1, 5 bases. This CDR3 region has 16 residues. V lost 3 bases to trimming and J lost 6 bases, with 18 bases between them. Germline loops: CDR1 LNHDA, CDR2 SQIVND (reference sequence). Here the CDR3 DNA reads TGTGCCAGTAGTATCGGGTCAGGGCGGGTGGTTCAGCCCCAGCATTTT. Protein sequence: CASSIGSGRVVQPQHF. Complete variable domain (other parts from reference TRBV19 and TRBJ1-5): DGGITQSPKYLFRKEGQNVTLSCEQNLNHDAMYWYRQDPGQGLRLIYYSQIVNDFQKGDIAEGYSVSREKKESFPLTVTSAQKNPTAFYLCASSIGSGRVVQPQHFGDGTRLSIL.

The chain recombines TRBV5-1 with TRBJ2-3; 10 bases line up with TRBD2. V shed 4 bases, J shed 2 bases, and the junction held 7 bases outside the gene matches. In germline, CDR1 is SGHRS, CDR2 YFSETQ. The CDR3 is 16 residues long. CDR3 amino acids: CASSLTSGAITDTQYF. CDR3 nucleotide sequence: TGCGCCAGCAGCCTCACTAGCGGGGCTATCACAGATACGCAGTATTTT.

In nucleotides, the CDR3 is TGTGCCAGTAGTATTGGGACAGGGCAACCCCAGCATTTT. Its translation: CASSIGTGQPQHF. J is TRBJ1-5 and V is TRBV19; 9 bases are a match to TRBD1. V dropped 3 bases and J dropped 10; count of bases not matched to a gene: 4. CDR1 is LNHDA, CDR2 SQIVND, per germline (reference sequence). The CDR3 has 13 residues.

The chain combines TRBV6-1 with TRBJ2-1; 11 bases match TRBD2. V was clipped by 3 bases and J by 4 bases; unmatched bases: 5. From germline, CDR1 is MNHNS and CDR2 SASEGT. CDR3 size: 16 residues. In DNA form, the CDR3 reads TGTGCCAGCAGTGACGTTCTAGCGGGGGGATACAATGAGCAGTTCTTC. It is translated as CASSDVLAGGYNEQFF.

Concerning this clone: This specimen includes other DNA sequences encoding the same CDR3. The chain is built from TRBV4-3 and TRBJ2-2, with TRBD2 matching over 7 bases. The CDR3 runs to 15 residues. V lost 0 bases and J lost 5; bases outside the gene matches: 3. Germline values: CDR1 LGHNA, CDR2 YSLEER. This CDR3 reads CASSQDGGGTGELFF. The DNA for the CDR3 is TGCGCCAGCAGCCAAGATGGCGGGGGAACCGGGGAGCTGTTTTTT.

This chain's CDR3 is CASSLAIHSNQPQHF. The CDR3 bases are TGTGCCAGCAGCTTGGCCATTCATAGCAATCAGCCCCAGCATTTT. V usage is TRBV5-6 and J usage is TRBJ1-5, with no clear D. Trimming shortened V by 0 bases and J by 0 bases, and 7 bases separated the two germline ends. The V gene's germline CDR1 is SGHDT and CDR2 YYEEEE. The CDR3 spans 15 residues. The variable domain in full, completed from reference TRBV5-6 and TRBJ1-5, reads DAGVTQSPTHLIKTRGQQVTLRCSPKSGHDTVSWYQQALGQGPQFIFQYYEEEERQRGNFPDRFSGHQFPNYSSELNVNALLLGDSALYLCASSLAIHSNQPQHFGDGTRLSIL.

The V gene is TRBV19, the J gene TRBJ1-2, with D maybe TRBD1 (5 bases). Between the trimmed V and J ends, which lost 0 bases and 2 bases, there was a span of 13 bases. Germline CDR1 is LNHDA and CDR2 is SQIVND (reference sequence). The CDR3 consists of 16 residues. CDR3 residues: CASSIDRRRENYGYTF. DNA for the CDR3: TGTGCCAGTAGTATAGATCGCCGCAGGGAGAACTATGGCTACACCTTC. Drawing the rest from reference TRBV19 and TRBJ1-2, the complete variable domain is DGGITQSPKYLFRKEGQNVTLSCEQNLNHDAMYWYRQDPGQGLRLIYYSQIVNDFQKGDIAEGYSVSREKKESFPLTVTSAQKNPTAFYLCASSIDRRRENYGYTFGSGTRLTVV.

DNA for the CDR3: TGTGCCAGCAGTTACCTTCCGACTAGCGGGGAGACCAATGAGCAGTTCTTC. The encoded protein is CASSYLPTSGETNEQFF. V and J are TRBV6-7 and TRBJ2-1, with 11 bases lining up with TRBD2. TRBV6-7 is an open reading frame, and its role is uncertain. The ends lost 2 bases at V and 6 bases at J; junction bases unmatched: 9. The CDR3 runs 17 residues.

The V gene is TRBV30, the J gene TRBJ1-6; the D gene is possibly TRBD1 (6 bases). The germline gives CDR1 GTSNPN, CDR2 SVGIG (reference sequence). The CDR3 spans 13 residues. Trimming cost V 7 bases and J 8 bases, with 15 bases left between them. The CDR3 loop is CASGVQGDSPLHF. As DNA, the CDR3 is TGTGCCTCAGGAGTACAGGGAGATTCACCCCTCCACTTT.

The chain couples TRBV9 to TRBJ2-7; TRBD1 aligns across 8 bases. V lost 4 bases to trimming and J lost 5 bases; unmatched junction nucleotides: 8. The length of the CDR3 is 14 residues. Germline V gene lookup returns CDR1 SGDLS and CDR2 YYNGEE. The DNA for the CDR3 is TGTGCCAGCAGCCCGACAGACAGGGGAAACGAGCAGTACTTC. It translates to CASSPTDRGNEQYF.

The rearrangement joins TRBV13 to TRBJ2-7; D is ambiguous. Germline V CDR1 and CDR2: PRHDT, FYEKMQ (reference sequence). The CDR3 loop spans 14 amino acids. Between the trimmed V and J ends, which lost 1 base and 5 bases, there was a span of 12 bases. CDR3 residues: CASSLEGPANEQYF. CDR3 nucleotide sequence: TGTGCCAGCAGCTTAGAGGGCCCAGCGAACGAGCAGTACTTC.

This chain uses TRBV9 with TRBJ2-5, with 7 bases identical to TRBD1. The J segment lost 5 bases and the V segment lost 3 bases, leaving 16 bases of the junction unmatched. The CDR3 is made up of 17 amino acids. CDR1 is SGDLS and CDR2 is YYNGEE in the germline V gene. The CDR3 region is CASSAAGTGELGETQYF. The CDR3 region has the DNA TGTGCCAGCAGCGCGGCGGGCACAGGGGAGTTAGGGGAGACCCAGTACTTC.

The rearrangement joins TRBV6-4 to TRBJ1-6; D is possibly TRBD1 (6 bases). V lost 6 bases and J 6 bases, leaving 9 bases between the germline ends. The CDR3 consists of 13 residues. The germline gives CDR1 MRHNA, CDR2 SNTAGT. The CDR3, as DNA: TGTGCCAGCAGAACAGGGTTTAATTCACCCCTCCACTTT. Translated: CASRTGFNSPLHF.

The gene calls are TRBV27 and TRBJ2-7; D gene unclear. Trimming took off 11 bases at V and 2 bases at J, with 10 bases between the two ends. CDR1 is MNHEY, CDR2 SMNVEV, per germline (reference sequence). This CDR3 has 11 residues. CDR3 protein: CAAGTTYEQYF. In nucleotides, the CDR3 is TGTGCCGCCGGTACTACCTACGAGCAGTACTTC.